Sequencing of this T cell receptor beta chain was carried out in a study of T cells expressing NK-cell markers. Whole-study findings and limits: Uncertainty persisted over the HCMV specificity of expanded NKG2C+ T cell clones. NKG2C+ dominant clonotype frequencies in over 5 donors were roughly 1.0-7.5% of CD8+ T cells.

In regard to this clonotype: Its antigen is unknown.

The CDR3 runs to 13 residues. Template switching by 5'RACE with UMIs generated the TCR beta cDNA. TCRdb re-called the 5' RACE reads and shows each CDR3 protein once, DNA omitted. The specimen's table records 4,500 to 7,000 distinct CDR3 sequences. V and J are TRBV12-3 or TRBV12-4 and TRBJ2-5. The sequencing input was blood T cells: a sorted CD56 or NKG2C T cell subset, CD4+ or CD8+ T cells, or bulk PBMC T cells (not recorded which). This clonotype originated in a man aged 18 to 29 in good health. The CDR3 reads CASTRNGQETQYF.